The 14 T cell receptor beta chains presented below share a single source sample, sequenced in a study of naive and memory T cell subsets. Four PCR rounds used nested alpha and beta constant region primers plus the SP2 primer. TCRdb independently ran MiXCR on the 5' RACE reads; one entry per CDR3 protein. The table lists approximately 52,000 distinct CDR3 sequences, about 4.8% of them singletons. TCR cDNA received a 3' ligated oligonucleotide that carried a UMI. These receptor sequences come from a female donor in good health.

Remarks on this clonotype: At one end the junction does not follow the germline gene, possibly because of a read error. J is TRBJ1-2 and V is TRBV19; D is perhaps TRBD1 (6 bases). Germline V lookup: CDR1 LNHDA, CDR2 SQIVND (reference sequence). The CDR3 spans 14 residues. This CDR3 reads CASGKNRDTYGDTF. For the CDR3, the DNA is TGTGCCAGTGGGAAGAACCGGGACACCTATGGCGACACCTTC.

Many counts were recorded for this clonotype. The rearrangement joins TRBV10-3 to TRBJ2-5, with 7 nucleotides matching TRBD2. With 3 bases clipped from V and 6 bases from J, the junction kept 13 bases outside the gene matches. Germline V gives CDR1 ENHRY, CDR2 SYGVKD. The CDR3 length is 16 residues. The CDR3 protein is CAISETSAGGGKTQYF. The CDR3 nucleotides are TGTGCCATCAGTGAAACTAGCGCTGGAGGAGGAAAGACCCAGTACTTC.

This clonotype has at least ten counts. V usage is TRBV29-1 and J usage is TRBJ2-3; D unclear. V was clipped by 5 bases and J by 3 bases, with 9 bases between them. Germline-derived CDR1 and CDR2 are SQVTM and ANQGSEA. This CDR3 contains 12 residues. CDR3 sequence reads: CSVSTATDTQYF. As DNA, the CDR3 is TGCAGCGTTTCTACAGCTACAGATACGCAGTATTTT.

This clonotype showed up many times. The chain combines TRBV7-3 with TRBJ1-1; D uncertain. V was cut by 5 bases and J by 3 bases, with 7 bases left in between. Germline V CDR1 and CDR2: SGHTA, FQGTGA. This CDR3 spans 12 amino acids. CDR3 in DNA: TGTGCCAGCAGCCGGGGAGACACTGAAGCTTTCTTT. This encodes CASSRGDTEAFF.

This clonotype was detected only a few times. This rearrangement joins TRBV19 to TRBJ1-2; no firm D call. This CDR3 has 18 residues. The V gene lost 5 bases and the J gene lost 1 base, with 23 bases spanning the gap. Germline V lookup: CDR1 LNHDA, CDR2 SQIVND (reference sequence). The CDR3 bases are TGTGCCAGTAGTTTCCAAGCCCTCAGCCCTGGGCATAACTATGGCTACACCTTC. It encodes CASSFQALSPGHNYGYTF.

In its sample, this clonotype was seen many times. The CDR3: CASSRHLSTGELFF. DNA for the CDR3: TGTGCCAGCAGCCGACACCTTAGCACCGGGGAGCTGTTTTTT. The rearrangement uses TRBV7-2 and TRBJ2-2; D call uncertain. Germline V gene sequence: CDR1 SGHTA, CDR2 FQGNSA. The CDR3 runs 14 residues. Trimming took 5 bases from V and 4 from J, leaving 11 bases between them.

V is TRBV25-1 and J is TRBJ2-4, with unresolved D. Germline V gene lookup returns CDR1 MGHDK and CDR2 SYGVNS. This CDR3 has 14 residues. The V gene lost 6 bases and the J gene lost 5 bases, with 14 bases spanning the gap. The CDR3 nucleotides read TGTGCCAGCAGCTATCCAAGGCGTGAAAACATTCAGTACTTC. Translated: CASSYPRRENIQYF.

As concerns this clonotype: It may be a read error: a sequence one base away is much more abundant. The V gene is TRBV7-2, the J gene TRBJ2-2; TRBD2 aligns across 8 bases. The CDR3 length is 15 residues. J lost 4 bases, V lost 5 bases, and 6 bases had no gene match. CDR1 and CDR2 from the germline V gene are SGHTA and FQGNSA. CDR3 nucleotides: TGTGCCAGCAGCCGAGGGACTAGGAGCACCGGGGAGCTGTTTTTT. Translation gives CASSRGTRSTGELFF. Full variable domain (outside the CDR3, taken from reference TRBV7-2 and TRBJ2-2): GAGVSQSPSNKVTEKGKDVELRCDPISGHTALYWYRQSLGQGLEFLIYFQGNSAPDKSGLPSDRFSAERTGGSVSTLTIQRTQQEDSAVYLCASSRGTRSTGELFFGEGSRLTVL.

The chain employs TRBV11-1 and TRBJ2-7; no clear D gene. The CDR3 extends over 13 amino acids. Looked up from germline, CDR1 is SGHAT and CDR2 is FQDESV (reference sequence). V gave up 3 bases and J gave up 7 bases, with 13 bases separating them. CDR3: CASSFSEVGEQYF. In DNA form, the CDR3 reads TGTGCCAGCAGCTTTTCTGAGGTGGGAGAGCAGTACTTC.

This clonotype was found many times. V gene TRBV20-1 combines with J gene TRBJ2-5, with D perhaps matching TRBD1 or TRBD2 (5 bases each). Germline V gives CDR1 DFQATT, CDR2 SNEGSKA (reference sequence). Trimming left V 3 bases short and J 1 base short, with 15 bases between. The CDR3 totals 15 residues. In DNA, the CDR3 is TGCAGTGCTAGGCGTCCCGGGACCGGCCAAGAGACCCAGTACTTC. It encodes CSARRPGTGQETQYF.

This clonotype was observed many times. The chain carries TRBV6-1 and TRBJ2-3; D assignment may be TRBD1 or TRBD2 (5 bases each). V was shortened by 6 bases and J by 1 base, with 17 bases between the two germline ends. The CDR3 spans 16 residues. Germline-derived CDR1 and CDR2 are MNHNS and SASEGT. The CDR3 here is CASRGWGSSRTDTQYF. CDR3 DNA: TGTGCCAGCAGAGGGTGGGGGTCTAGCCGCACAGATACGCAGTATTTT.

The table lists this clonotype with many counts. The chain combines TRBV12-3 or TRBV12-4 with TRBJ2-1; 9 bases fit TRBD2. V was clipped by 6 bases and J by 6 bases; unmatched bases: 9. CDR3 size: 15 residues. In DNA, the CDR3 is TGTGCCAGCAGCCCTAGCGGGACGACCGTCAATGAGCAGTTCTTC. This gives the protein CASSPSGTTVNEQFF.

For this clonotype: Being one base from a much bigger clone, this may be a read error. The chain is built from TRBV11-1 and TRBJ2-6, with D possibly matching TRBD2 (5 bases). From germline, CDR1 is SGHAT and CDR2 FQDESV (reference sequence). CDR3 length: 14 residues. DNA for the CDR3: TGTGTCAGCAGCTTAGCGCCTGGGGCCAACGTCCTGACTTTC. This codes for CVSSLAPGANVLTF.

The sample holds many counts of this clonotype. The chain combines TRBV4-3 with TRBJ2-7; 12 bases are shared with TRBD1. Germline-derived CDR1 and CDR2 are LGHNA and YSLEER. The junction had 7 bases not matched to a gene; V was cut back by 2 bases and J by 5 bases. This CDR3 has 16 residues. CDR3 protein: CASSQFPGTGGDEQYF. CDR3 sequence (DNA): TGCGCCAGCAGCCAATTCCCTGGGACAGGGGGCGACGAGCAGTACTTC.